The sequence of this T cell receptor beta chain was determined in a study of blood T cells in healthy people across ages. Study-level findings and limits: PBMCs left unsorted prevented a conclusive naive versus antigen-experienced comparison.

A sample-barcoded 5' primer and a J-beta primer mix were used in a second PCR of roughly 6 to 11 cycles. TCRdb reanalysed the 5' RACE reads using MiXCR and keeps one entry per CDR3 protein. The profile shows roughly 680,000 distinct CDR3 sequences, under 65% of them singletons. This clonotype was counted at least ten times. Its antigen is unknown. This CDR3 is built from 15 residues. V was trimmed by 2 bases and J by 5 bases, leaving 15 bases between them. The chain combines TRBV12-3 or TRBV12-4 with TRBJ2-5; tentatively, D is TRBD2 (6 bases). This TCR was recovered from a woman older than 75 in good health. The sequenced sample was blood. CDR3 coding DNA: TGTGCCAGCAGTTTATACGGGGGAAAGGGCGAGACCCAGTACTTC. It encodes CASSLYGGKGETQYF.